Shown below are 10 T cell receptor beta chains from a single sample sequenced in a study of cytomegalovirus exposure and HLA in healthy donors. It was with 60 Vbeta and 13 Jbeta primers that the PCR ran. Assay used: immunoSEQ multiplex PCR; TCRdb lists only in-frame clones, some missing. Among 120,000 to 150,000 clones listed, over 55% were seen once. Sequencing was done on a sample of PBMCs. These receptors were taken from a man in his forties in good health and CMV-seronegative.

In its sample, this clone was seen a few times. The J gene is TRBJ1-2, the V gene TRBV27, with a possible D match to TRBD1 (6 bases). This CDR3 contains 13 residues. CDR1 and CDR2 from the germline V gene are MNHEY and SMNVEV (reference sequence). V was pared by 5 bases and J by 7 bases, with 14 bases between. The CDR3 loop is CASSARGGGGYTF. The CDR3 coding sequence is TGTGCCAGCAGTGCGAGAGGGGGGGGTGGCTACACCTTC.

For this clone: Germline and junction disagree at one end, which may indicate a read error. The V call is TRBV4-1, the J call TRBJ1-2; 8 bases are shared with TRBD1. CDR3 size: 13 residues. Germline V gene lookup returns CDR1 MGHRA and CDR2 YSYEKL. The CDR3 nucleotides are TGCGCCAGCAGCCCGGACAGGGACTATGGCTACCCCTTC. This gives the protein CASSPDRDYGYPF.

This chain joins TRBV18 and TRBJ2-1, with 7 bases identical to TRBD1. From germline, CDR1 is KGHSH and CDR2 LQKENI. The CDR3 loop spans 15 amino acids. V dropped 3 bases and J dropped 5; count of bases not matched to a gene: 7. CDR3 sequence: CASSPTDRRHNEQFF. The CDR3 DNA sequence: TGTGCCAGCTCACCGACGGACAGGCGGCACAATGAGCAGTTCTTC.

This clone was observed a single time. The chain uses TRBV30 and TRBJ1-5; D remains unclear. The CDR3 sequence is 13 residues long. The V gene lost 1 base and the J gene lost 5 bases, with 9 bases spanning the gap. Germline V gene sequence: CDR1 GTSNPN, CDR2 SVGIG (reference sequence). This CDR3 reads CAWSGLQDQPQHF. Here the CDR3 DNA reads TGTGCCTGGAGTGGGCTTCAAGATCAGCCCCAGCATTTT.

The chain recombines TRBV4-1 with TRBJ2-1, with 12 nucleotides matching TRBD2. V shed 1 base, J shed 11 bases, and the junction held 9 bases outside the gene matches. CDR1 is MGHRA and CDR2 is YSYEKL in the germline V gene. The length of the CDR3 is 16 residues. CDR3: CASSQVGTSGGPKQFF. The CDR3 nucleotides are TGCGCCAGCAGCCAAGTGGGTACTAGCGGGGGGCCAAAGCAGTTCTTC.

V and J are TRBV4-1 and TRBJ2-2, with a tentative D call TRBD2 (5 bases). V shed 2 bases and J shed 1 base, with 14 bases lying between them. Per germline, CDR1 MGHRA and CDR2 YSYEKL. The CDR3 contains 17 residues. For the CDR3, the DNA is TGCGCCAGCAGCCAACGAAGCACTAGTAGGAACACCGGGGAGCTGTTTTTT. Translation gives CASSQRSTSRNTGELFF.

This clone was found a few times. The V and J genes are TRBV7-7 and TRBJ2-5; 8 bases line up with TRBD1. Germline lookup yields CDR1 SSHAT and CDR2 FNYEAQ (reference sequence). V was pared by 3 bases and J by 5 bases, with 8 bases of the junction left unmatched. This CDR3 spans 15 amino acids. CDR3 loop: CASSFSRTGLETQYF. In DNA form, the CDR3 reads TGTGCCAGCAGCTTTTCTAGGACAGGGCTGGAGACCCAGTACTTC.

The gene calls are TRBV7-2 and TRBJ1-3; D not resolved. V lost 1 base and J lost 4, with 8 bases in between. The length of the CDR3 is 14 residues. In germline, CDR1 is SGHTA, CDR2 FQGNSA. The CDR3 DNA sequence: TGTGCCAGCAGCTTAGGAGGGAACGGAAACACCATATATTTT. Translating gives CASSLGGNGNTIYF.

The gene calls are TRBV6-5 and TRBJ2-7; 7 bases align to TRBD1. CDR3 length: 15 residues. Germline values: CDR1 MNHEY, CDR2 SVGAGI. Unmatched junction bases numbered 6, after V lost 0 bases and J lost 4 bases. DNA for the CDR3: TGTGCCAGCAGTTACTCCTGGACAGGTACTTACGAGCAGTACTTC. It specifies CASSYSWTGTYEQYF.

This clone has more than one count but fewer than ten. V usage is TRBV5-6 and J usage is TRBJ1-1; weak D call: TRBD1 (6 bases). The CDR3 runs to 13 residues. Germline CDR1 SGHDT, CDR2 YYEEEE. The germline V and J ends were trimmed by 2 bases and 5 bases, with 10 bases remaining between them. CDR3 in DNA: TGTGCCAGCAGCTTTACAGGGCGGACTGAAGCTTTCTTT. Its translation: CASSFTGRTEAFF.